This entry describes one T cell receptor (beta chain). These data come from a study of shared clonotypes between healthy human individuals. The CDR3 sequence is 15 residues long. J was trimmed by 6 bases and V by 2 bases; bases with no gene match: 7. Per the germline V gene, CDR1 is SGHVS and CDR2 is FQNEAQ. The data were produced by immunoSEQ multiplex PCR, yet TCRdb's version contains in-frame clones alone and is incomplete. The sample carries a few hundred thousand clones, more than 60% recorded once. Specimen: memory CD4+ T cells sorted from blood. Subset described: CD45RA-negative fraction. The origin of this receptor is a young man in good health. This chain connects TRBV7-8 to TRBJ2-1, with 7 bases aligning to TRBD2. The CDR3, as DNA: TGTGCCAGCAGCTTACCCGGGACTAATCGCAATGAGCAGTTCTTC. Its protein is CASSLPGTNRNEQFF. Full variable domain (remainder filled in from reference TRBV7-8 and TRBJ2-1): GAGVSQSPRYKVAKRGQDVALRCDPISGHVSLFWYQQALGQGPEFLTYFQNEAQLDKSGLPSDRFFAERPEGSVSTLKIQRTQQEDSAVYLCASSLPGTNRNEQFFGPGTRLTVL.